This TCR beta chain was sequenced in a study of monozygotic twins with inflammatory bowel disease. Study-wide results and limits: Evidence did not back any single strong signal or clonotype linked to IBD. A reduction in TCRbeta diversity (inverse Simpson) was seen in IBD patients relative to healthy co-twins.

TCRdb derives one entry per CDR3 protein from the 5' RACE reads, leaving out DNA. Its clone listing holds 300,000 to 400,000 distinct CDR3 sequences. This CDR3 region has 14 residues. Of note for this clonotype: The target antigen is unknown.

The chain couples TRBV12-3 or TRBV12-4 to TRBJ2-1; TCRdb lists TRBD1, though no DNA is available to test this call. The sequencing input was blood. This receptor was obtained from a human donor with ulcerative colitis or Crohn's disease, or a healthy co-twin of an affected twin (not recorded which). This chain's CDR3 is CASRTGTAYNEQFF.